These 11 T cell receptor beta chains came from one sample sequenced in a study of cytomegalovirus exposure and HLA in healthy donors. The PCR ran on 60 Vbeta and 13 Jbeta primers. TCRdb's table, derived via immunoSEQ multiplex PCR, lists solely in-frame clones and lacks some. The sample lists some 150,000 clones, roughly 80% seen once, with approximately 6.9% in the top ten. Sample: PBMCs. The source is a woman in her 40s in good health and CMV-seropositive.

This clone was seen a handful of times. The genes are TRBV30 and TRBJ1-1; D is unclear. The CDR3 contains 15 residues. The V and J ends lost 8 bases and 3 bases respectively, with 22 bases between them. Germline-derived CDR1 and CDR2 are GTSNPN and SVGIG (reference sequence). DNA of the CDR3: TGTGCCCGGAAGACCGCGGGAGGGCTAGACACTGAAGCTTTCTTT. Protein: CARKTAGGLDTEAFF.

The rearrangement joins TRBV5-4 to TRBJ1-1; D is uncertain. Germline lookup yields CDR1 SGHNT and CDR2 YYREEE (reference sequence). This CDR3 spans 13 amino acids. V was shortened by 0 bases and J by 0 bases, with 3 bases between the two germline ends. This CDR3 reads CASSLGMNTEAFF. DNA of the CDR3: TGTGCCAGCAGCTTGGGTATGAACACTGAAGCTTTCTTT. Drawing the rest from reference TRBV5-4 and TRBJ1-1, the complete variable domain is ETGVTQSPTHLIKTRGQQVTLRCSSQSGHNTVSWYQQALGQGPQFIFQYYREEENGRGNFPPRFSGLQFPNYSSELNVNALELDDSALYLCASSLGMNTEAFFGQGTRLTVV.

The chain carries TRBV10-3 and TRBJ2-7; 9 bases map to TRBD2. This CDR3 region has 14 residues. With V trimmed by 4 bases and J by 5 bases, 6 bases remained unmatched. The V gene's germline CDR1 is ENHRY and CDR2 SYGVKD. CDR3: CAISGGRGVNEQYF. DNA of the CDR3: TGTGCCATCAGTGGCGGGAGGGGGGTTAACGAGCAGTACTTC.

The rearrangement links TRBV5-1 to TRBJ2-7; 9 nucleotides match TRBD1. V lost 7 bases and J lost 1; bases outside the gene matches: 6. Per germline, CDR1 SGHRS and CDR2 YFSETQ. The CDR3 has 14 residues. As DNA, the CDR3 is TGCGCCAGCCAAAGACAGGGGGGGTCCTACGAGCAGTACTTC. It yields the protein CASQRQGGSYEQYF.

This clone appeared a single time. The genes are TRBV6-5 and TRBJ1-2, with TRBD1 as a possible D gene (5 bases). From germline, CDR1 is MNHEY and CDR2 SVGAGI. The V and J ends lost 6 bases and 7 bases respectively, with 15 bases between them. This CDR3 region has 13 residues. This CDR3 reads CASRQGVLRGYTF. The CDR3 DNA reads TGTGCCAGCAGGCAGGGTGTCTTACGTGGCTACACCTTC.

The chain employs TRBV7-6 and TRBJ1-1; the match to TRBD1 covers 7 bases. V shed 2 bases, J shed 4 bases, and the junction held 7 bases outside the gene matches. CDR1 and CDR2 (germline): SGHVS, FNYEAQ. The CDR3 sequence is 15 residues long. The chain's CDR3 is CASSLSTGQVTEAFF. CDR3 nucleotide sequence: TGTGCCAGCAGCTTATCGACAGGGCAGGTCACTGAAGCTTTCTTT.

The sample holds a few counts of this clone. The chain carries TRBV5-6 and TRBJ1-6; 7 positions match TRBD1. CDR1 SGHDT and CDR2 YYEEEE come from the germline V gene. The CDR3 has 15 residues. Trimming cost V 4 bases and J 10 bases; bases outside gene matches: 11. Here the CDR3 reads CASSPGTEVGSPLHF. CDR3 in DNA: TGTGCCAGCAGCCCCGGGACAGAGGTTGGATCACCCCTCCACTTT.

The rearrangement links TRBV19 to TRBJ1-2; 7 bases line up with TRBD1. The CDR3 contains 12 residues. V dropped 3 bases and J dropped 8; count of bases not matched to a gene: 3. From germline, CDR1 is LNHDA and CDR2 SQIVND (reference sequence). The CDR3 spells CASSIRTGGYTF. In nucleotides, the CDR3 is TGTGCCAGTAGTATTAGGACAGGCGGCTACACCTTC.

The table lists this clone with a few counts. This chain joins TRBV6-1 and TRBJ1-2, with 9 positions matching TRBD1. Trimming cost V 3 bases and J 5 bases; bases outside gene matches: 7. From germline, CDR1 is MNHNS and CDR2 SASEGT. The CDR3 length is 15 residues. The chain's CDR3 is CASSDPGTGYYGYTF. For the CDR3, the DNA is TGTGCCAGCAGTGATCCCGGGACAGGGTATTATGGCTACACCTTC.

This chain joins TRBV7-9 and TRBJ1-4, with TRBD1 matching 9 bases. This CDR3 comprises 12 residues. Germline CDR1 SEHNR, CDR2 FQNEAQ (reference sequence). J gave up 13 bases and V 4 bases, and 4 bases lay outside the gene matches. The CDR3 DNA follows: TGTGCCAGCAGCTCTGGACAGGGGAGACTGTTTTTT. This encodes CASSSGQGRLFF.

V usage is TRBV5-5 and J usage is TRBJ2-3; 9 positions agree with TRBD2. The length of the CDR3 is 17 residues. Germline V gene lookup returns CDR1 SGHKS and CDR2 YYEKEE (reference sequence). Trimming removed 0 bases from V and 5 bases from J; junction bases left unmatched: 10. CDR3 sequence reads: CASSLVGAGGPQDTQYF. For the CDR3, the DNA is TGTGCCAGCAGCTTGGTGGGTGCGGGGGGGCCACAAGATACGCAGTATTTT.